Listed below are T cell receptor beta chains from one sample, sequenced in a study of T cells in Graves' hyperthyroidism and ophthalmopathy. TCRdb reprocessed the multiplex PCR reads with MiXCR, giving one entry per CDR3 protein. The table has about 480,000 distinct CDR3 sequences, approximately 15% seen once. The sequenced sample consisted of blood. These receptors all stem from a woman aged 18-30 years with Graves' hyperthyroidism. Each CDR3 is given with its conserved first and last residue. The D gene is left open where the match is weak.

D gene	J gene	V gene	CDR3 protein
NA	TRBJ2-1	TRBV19	CASSTPLGRYNEQFF
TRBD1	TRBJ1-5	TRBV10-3	CAISAAGTGDHREPQHF
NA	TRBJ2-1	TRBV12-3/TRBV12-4	CASSVGAAEQFF
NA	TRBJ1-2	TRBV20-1	CSARGKREAGYTF
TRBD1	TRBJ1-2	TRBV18	CASSSGPTGHYGYTF
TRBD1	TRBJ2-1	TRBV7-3	CASSFPGQGNNEQFF
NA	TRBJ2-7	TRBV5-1	CASSYRVDEQYF
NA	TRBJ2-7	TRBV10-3	CAISQLDYSYEQYF
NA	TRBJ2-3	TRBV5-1	CASSLMEVFGTDTQYF
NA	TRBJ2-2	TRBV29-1	CSVARGAMDTGELFF
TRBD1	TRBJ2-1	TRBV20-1	CSARSLQGARDYNEQFF
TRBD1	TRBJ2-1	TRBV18	CASSPPPGQGRNEQFF
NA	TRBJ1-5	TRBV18	CASSPSGTPKGNQPQHF
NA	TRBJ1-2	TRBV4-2	CASSQNEGSSNYGYTF
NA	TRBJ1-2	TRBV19	CASSPIGTGYSYGYTF
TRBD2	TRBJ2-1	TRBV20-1	CSARRLAGDLYNEQFF
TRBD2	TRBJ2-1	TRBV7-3	CASSLSGSLSYNEQFF
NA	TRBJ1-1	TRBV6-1	CASSEAPGGNTEAFF
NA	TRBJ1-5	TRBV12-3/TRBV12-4	CASSASDQPQHF
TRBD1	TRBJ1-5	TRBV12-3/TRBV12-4	CASSRQGAVNGNQPQHF
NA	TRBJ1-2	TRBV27	CASSRRLLGAGIRGVYGYTF
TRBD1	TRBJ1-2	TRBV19	CASGTGTYGYTF
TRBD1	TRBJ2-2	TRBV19	CASSLGQLHTGELFF
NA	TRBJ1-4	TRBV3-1	CASSHRTPRLFF
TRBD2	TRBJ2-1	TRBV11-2	CASSLSSGDIYNEQFF
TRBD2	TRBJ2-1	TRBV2	CASSETRTSGYNEQFF
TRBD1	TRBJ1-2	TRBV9	CASSAWGDRENGYTF
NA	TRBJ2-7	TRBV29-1	CSGGESHEQYF
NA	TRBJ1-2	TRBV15	CATSRDQGAYGYTF
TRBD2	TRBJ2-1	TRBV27	CASSLGTSAFNEQFF
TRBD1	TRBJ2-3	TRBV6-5	CASSSLQGATQYF
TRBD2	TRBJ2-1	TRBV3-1	CASSARWTSGSHNEQFF
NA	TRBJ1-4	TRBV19	CASRTYRGDSEKLFF
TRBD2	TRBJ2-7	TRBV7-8	CASSLDAGGTLEQYF
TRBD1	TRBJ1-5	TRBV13	CASSQTGSNQPQHF
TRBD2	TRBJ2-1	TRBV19	CASRSLAGGPLEQFF
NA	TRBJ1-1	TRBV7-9	CASSYEETEAFF
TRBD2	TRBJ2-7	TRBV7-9	CASSPGSGRWPLLSYEQYF
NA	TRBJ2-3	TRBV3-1	CASSQEDFSTDTQYF
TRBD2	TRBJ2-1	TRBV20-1	CSPTSGKVYEQFF
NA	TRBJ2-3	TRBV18	CASSPPQGDTQYF
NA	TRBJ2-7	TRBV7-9	CASSLAQGSIYEQYF
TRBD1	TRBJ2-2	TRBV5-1	CASSFPGQGTGELFF
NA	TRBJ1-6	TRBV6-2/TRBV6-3	CASSHEGGDSPLHF
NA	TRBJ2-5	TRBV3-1	CASSQDPESRQTQYF
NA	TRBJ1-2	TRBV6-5	CASSYTGTPEGGYTF